Below, 26 T cell receptor beta chains from the same sample are listed, as sequenced in a study of spatial heterogeneity in lung cancer. From the 5' RACE reads, TCRdb called clonotypes with MiXCR, one entry per CDR3 protein. Seen here are around 41,000 distinct CDR3 sequences, about 22% observed once, and the top ten hold approximately 7.2%. Time point: blood at routine non-recurrence follow-up after resection. The source was PBMCs, collected at follow-up. The receptor set was obtained from a female donor with early-stage non-small cell lung cancer.

In the case of this clonotype: This sequence may be a read error, since a much larger clone differs from it by one base. The chain links TRBV29-1 to TRBJ1-5; D is unresolved. Germline V lookup: CDR1 SQVTM, CDR2 ANQGSEA. This CDR3 comprises 9 residues. The CDR3 is CIAPWPQHF. The CDR3 nucleotides read TGCATCGCTCCCTGGCCCCAGCATTTT.

This clonotype was seen ten or more times. The J gene is TRBJ2-5, the V gene TRBV29-1; no clear D. V dropped 6 bases and J dropped 2 bases, with 16 bases sitting between them. This CDR3 region has 14 residues. The germline V gene encodes CDR1 SQVTM and CDR2 ANQGSEA. The CDR3 loop reads CSVHRYLFQETQYF. The DNA of the CDR3 is TGCAGCGTCCATCGGTACCTCTTTCAAGAGACCCAGTACTTC.

This clonotype was counted many times. The genes are TRBV7-8 and TRBJ1-1; D might be TRBD1 (6 bases). V dropped 1 base and J dropped 8 bases, with 17 bases sitting between them. The germline gives CDR1 SGHVS, CDR2 FQNEAQ. The CDR3 consists of 15 residues. The chain's CDR3 is CASSLVGDTTLEAFF. The CDR3 coding sequence is TGTGCCAGCAGCTTAGTGGGGGACACTACTTTAGAAGCTTTCTTT.

This clonotype was counted a few times. The rearrangement links TRBV4-1 to TRBJ1-4, with a weak D call TRBD1 (5 bases). The CDR3 is 16 residues long. CDR1 is MGHRA, CDR2 YSYEKL, per germline. Trimming took off 0 bases at V and 8 bases at J, with 16 bases between the two ends. CDR3 region: CASSQDGAIMGEKLFF. DNA for the CDR3: TGCGCCAGCAGCCAAGACGGGGCCATAATGGGAGAAAAACTGTTTTTT.

The chain couples TRBV10-1 to TRBJ2-7; D is perhaps TRBD2 (6 bases). CDR3 size: 15 residues. Trimming pared 6 bases from V and 2 bases from J, leaving 17 bases between. The germline V gene has CDR1 WNHNN and CDR2 SYGVQD (reference sequence). The DNA of the CDR3 is TGCGCCAGCAGCTCCTGGAGCGGGCAACCCTACGAGCAGTACGTC. Residues: CASSSWSGQPYEQYV.

In this sample, this clonotype turned up many times. The chain uses TRBV12-3 or TRBV12-4 and TRBJ1-1, with D perhaps matching TRBD1 (5 bases). This CDR3 is built from 15 residues. The V end was cut by 3 bases, the J end by 0 bases, with 11 bases between. CDR3 sequence (DNA): TGTGCCAGCAGTTTTAGAAGGGGCTTGAACACTGAAGCTTTCTTT. Translating it yields CASSFRRGLNTEAFF.

This clonotype was observed a few times. The chain uses TRBV9 and TRBJ2-3, with unresolved D. There are 15 residues in the CDR3. V was clipped by 0 bases and J by 4 bases, with 12 bases between them. Per germline, CDR1 SGDLS and CDR2 YYNGEE. CDR3: CASSVVRAGADTQYF. CDR3 in DNA: TGTGCCAGCAGCGTAGTAAGGGCAGGCGCAGATACGCAGTATTTT.

This chain links TRBV5-1 with TRBJ2-2; D might be TRBD2 (6 bases). V was trimmed by 2 bases and J by 4 bases, leaving 9 bases between them. CDR3 length: 14 residues. CDR1 and CDR2 from the germline V gene are SGHRS and YFSETQ. The CDR3 nucleotides read TGCGCCAGCAGCTTACTAGCATTCACCGGGGAGCTGTTTTTT. As protein: CASSLLAFTGELFF. Drawing the rest from reference TRBV5-1 and TRBJ2-2, the complete variable domain is KAGVTQTPRYLIKTRGQQVTLSCSPISGHRSVSWYQQTPGQGLQFLFEYFSETQRNKGNFPGRFSGRQFSNSRSEMNVSTLELGDSALYLCASSLLAFTGELFFGEGSRLTVL.

There are many counts of this clonotype. The chain couples TRBV18 to TRBJ1-1, with D unclear. The CDR3 loop spans 14 amino acids. Trimming removed 6 bases at V and 5 bases at J, with 16 bases between. Germline values: CDR1 KGHSH, CDR2 LQKENI. The CDR3: CASSRGGSDTEAFF. In DNA form, the CDR3 reads TGTGCCAGCTCGCGGGGAGGGTCGGATACTGAAGCTTTCTTT.

This clonotype was seen ten or more times. The chain has TRBV5-6 and TRBJ2-1; 8 positions match TRBD2. This CDR3 has 16 residues. With 2 bases clipped from V and 2 bases from J, the junction kept 6 bases outside the gene matches. Germline loops: CDR1 SGHDT, CDR2 YYEEEE. The CDR3 reads CASSLSGLVAYNEQFF. CDR3 DNA sequence: TGTGCCAGCAGCTTATCGGGACTAGTCGCCTACAATGAGCAGTTCTTC.

There are a few counts of this clonotype. This chain links TRBV6-1 with TRBJ1-5; unclear D gene. In germline, CDR1 is MNHNS, CDR2 SASEGT. CDR3 length equals 13 residues. The V and J ends lost 3 bases and 0 bases respectively, with 3 bases between them. CDR3 loop: CASSDSSNQPQHF. The CDR3 DNA is TGTGCCAGCAGTGATTCTAGCAATCAGCCCCAGCATTTT.

This clonotype was counted ten times or more. The V and J genes are TRBV10-1 and TRBJ2-5; weak D call: TRBD2 (5 bases). Germline loops: CDR1 WNHNN, CDR2 SYGVQD (reference sequence). The length of the CDR3 is 13 residues. V lost 3 bases to trimming and J lost 5 bases, with 10 bases between them. In DNA, the CDR3 is TGCGCCAGCAGTGACTCGGGAAGGGAGACCCAGTACTTC. Encoded protein: CASSDSGRETQYF.

The rearrangement joins TRBV13 to TRBJ2-1, with 7 nucleotides matching TRBD1. This CDR3 is 18 amino acids long. The germline V gene has CDR1 PRHDT and CDR2 FYEKMQ (reference sequence). Trimming removed 5 bases from V and 0 bases from J; junction bases left unmatched: 13. Written as DNA, the CDR3 is TGTGCCAGCAGCGGATATGACAGGGTCGGAAGCTCCTACAATGAGCAGTTCTTC. Its translation is CASSGYDRVGSSYNEQFF.

The J gene is TRBJ1-2, the V gene TRBV19; D call uncertain. Trimming took 3 bases from V and 7 from J, leaving 15 bases between them. In germline, CDR1 is LNHDA, CDR2 SQIVND (reference sequence). This CDR3 is built from 14 residues. In DNA form, the CDR3 reads TGTGCCAGTAGTATCCGGGTGGAGGGCTTTGGCTACACCTTC. It yields the protein CASSIRVEGFGYTF.

The V and J genes are TRBV20-1 and TRBJ2-5; D call uncertain. Trimming took off 4 bases at V and 1 base at J, with 7 bases between the two ends. The CDR3 consists of 12 residues. In germline, CDR1 is DFQATT, CDR2 SNEGSKA (reference sequence). CDR3 residues: CSAKTAQETQYF. CDR3 bases: TGCAGTGCTAAAACAGCCCAAGAGACCCAGTACTTC.

The chain joins TRBV20-1 to TRBJ1-1; perhaps TRBD1 as D (5 bases). This CDR3 is built from 14 residues. Germline-derived CDR1 and CDR2 are DFQATT and SNEGSKA (reference sequence). Trimming took off 6 bases at V and 1 base at J, with 15 bases between the two ends. CDR3 DNA sequence: TGCAGTGCCCCCTTCCGGGGGACGAACACTGAAGCTTTCTTT. Amino acid sequence: CSAPFRGTNTEAFF.

This chain uses TRBV7-9 with TRBJ1-5; possible D gene TRBD1, 5 bases. CDR1 and CDR2 (germline): SEHNR, FQNEAQ (reference sequence). This CDR3 is 15 amino acids long. V gave up 5 bases and J gave up 6 bases, with 17 bases separating them. This CDR3 is CASSASQGGSQPQHF. The DNA for the CDR3 is TGTGCCAGCAGCGCGAGCCAGGGAGGCTCTCAGCCCCAGCATTTT.

The sample holds a few counts of this clonotype. The chain joins TRBV18 to TRBJ2-6, with a possible D match to TRBD2 (6 bases). The CDR3 is made up of 18 amino acids. CDR1 and CDR2 (germline): KGHSH, LQKENI. V lost 2 bases and J lost 0, with 14 bases in between. In DNA form, the CDR3 reads TGTGCCAGCTCACCAAACACGGGAGCGGGCTCTGGGGCCAACGTCCTGACTTTC. This encodes CASSPNTGAGSGANVLTF.

The V and J genes are TRBV20-1 and TRBJ1-1, with D tentatively TRBD1 (5 bases). Per the germline V gene, CDR1 is DFQATT and CDR2 is SNEGSKA (reference sequence). The germline V and J ends were trimmed by 7 bases and 1 base, with 10 bases remaining between them. This CDR3 has 12 amino acids. The CDR3 here is CSGHRPNTEAFF. Written as DNA, the CDR3 is TGCAGTGGGCACAGGCCGAACACTGAAGCTTTCTTT.

The chain carries TRBV2 and TRBJ1-1, with D tentatively TRBD1 (5 bases). Germline lookup yields CDR1 SNHLY and CDR2 FYNNEI. The CDR3 totals 15 residues. Trimming took 7 bases from V and 4 from J, leaving 19 bases between them. The CDR3 coding sequence is TGTGCCAGCAAGGCTCAGGGCGAGGAGCTCACTGAAGCTTTCTTT. Translation: CASKAQGEELTEAFF.

By its share, this clonotype is medium-sized. This chain uses TRBV7-9 with TRBJ2-7; maybe TRBD1 (6 bases). The CDR3 contains 16 residues. The ends were cut back, 1 base at V and 2 bases at J, with 15 bases in the middle. CDR1 SEHNR and CDR2 FQNEAQ come from the germline V gene (reference sequence). Here the CDR3 reads CASSLVLWDTTYEQYF. The CDR3 DNA is TGTGCCAGCAGCTTAGTTCTCTGGGACACAACCTACGAGCAGTACTTC.

Remarks on this clonotype: A much larger clone sits a single nucleotide away, making a read error possible. The J gene is TRBJ2-2, the V gene TRBV12-3 or TRBV12-4, with 8 nucleotides matching TRBD1. This CDR3 spans 15 amino acids. The CDR3 DNA reads TGTGCCAGCAGTCCGCAGGGGGCGAACACCGGGGAGCTGTCTTTT. Its protein is CASSPQGANTGELSF.

The chain uses TRBV5-1 and TRBJ2-6; TRBD2 is a possible D gene (5 bases). The CDR3 runs 16 residues. The germline gives CDR1 SGHRS, CDR2 YFSETQ. V dropped 3 bases and J dropped 2 bases, with 12 bases sitting between them. DNA for the CDR3: TGCGCCAGCAGCTCGGATCGGGGTACTGGGGCCAACGTCCTGACTTTC. Its protein product is CASSSDRGTGANVLTF.

This clonotype was counted only a few times. The chain is built from TRBV7-3 and TRBJ2-2; 8 bases map to TRBD1. The CDR3 is 15 amino acids. Germline CDR1 reads SGHTA; CDR2 reads FQGTGA. Losses at the gene ends were 5 bases for V and 0 bases for J; bases not matched to a gene: 2. The CDR3 loop reads CASSPGGPNTGELFF. For the CDR3, the DNA is TGTGCCAGCAGCCCAGGGGGCCCGAACACCGGGGAGCTGTTTTTT. The full variable domain, rest sourced from reference TRBV7-3 and TRBJ2-2, is GAGVSQTPSNKVTEKGKYVELRCDPISGHTALYWYRQSLGQGPEFLIYFQGTGAADDSGLPNDRFFAVRPEGSVSTLKIQRTERGDSAVYLCASSPGGPNTGELFFGEGSRLTVL.

The V call is TRBV5-1, the J call TRBJ1-1, with D maybe TRBD1 (5 bases). With 0 bases removed from V and 5 bases from J, the gap between germline ends came to 14 bases. The CDR3 has 15 residues. Germline V gene sequence: CDR1 SGHRS, CDR2 YFSETQ. The CDR3 coding sequence is TGCGCCAGCAGCTTGGTTGGCAGGGTAGGGACTGAAGCTTTCTTT. Its protein product is CASSLVGRVGTEAFF.

This clonotype was counted many times. V is TRBV9 and J is TRBJ1-2; TRBD1 is a possible D gene (6 bases). Trimming stripped 0 bases from V and 7 bases from J, with 10 bases between. The CDR3 length is 13 residues. Germline lookup yields CDR1 SGDLS and CDR2 YYNGEE. CDR3 amino acids: CASSVGAGVGYTF. In nucleotides, the CDR3 is TGTGCCAGCAGCGTAGGGGCAGGGGTTGGCTACACCTTC.